This TCR beta chain emerged from a study of shared clonotypes between healthy human individuals (dated by TCRdb to about 2020). At the level of the whole study: Three men and two women, aged 18 to 49 years, made up the cohort. For each donor, three plates each were used for CD4 naive and CD4 memory, two plates were used for CD8 naive, and one plate was used for CD8 memory. The study deeply sequenced blood TCR repertoires of about five healthy adults to estimate repertoire size and the extent of clonotype sharing between individuals. Different laboratories and diverse techniques were used to prepare libraries and sequence TCR repertoires, to increase sequencing depth and limit assay-specific biases. Between about 0.85 and 9.5 billion PBMCs per donor were obtained by leukapheresis.

General study outcomes and caveats: When a handful of donors were compared, the shared fraction of clonotypes was around 4.6% for naive CD4, over 3% for naive CD8, 2.3% for memory CD4, and roughly 0.4% for memory CD8. Pairwise subsampling led to the expectation that sequencing depth would affect the degree of clonotype sharing among donors. Because the study included only a small number of donors, the genetic and exposure-history diversity represented was limited. Rarefaction of sorted-subset datasets indicated incomplete sequencing despite the large sequencing depth. Clonotypes shared by all four sorted-subset donors showed higher generation probabilities than non-shared clonotypes. Sampling was restricted to blood, and TCR repertoires in tissue are likely to differ from TCR repertoires in blood. Naive subsets generally had larger estimated clonotype richness than memory subsets.

From the cysteine up to the phenylalanine, the CDR3 has a length of 14 residues. Of the read, only the CDR3 DNA is kept; its 42 bases are in frame from base 1. V loses 2 bases of germline sequence and J loses 5 bases, and the interval between the two ends is 12 bases. CDR1 is given as MDHEN and CDR2 as SYDVKM, both from the germline V gene. The donors were healthy, HIV-negative adults with no recently reported acute infections or vaccinations. Every donor was a Caucasian adult residing in Nashville, Tennessee, USA. CD4+ T cells were enriched through magnetic negative selection, after which naive cells were positively selected on CD45RA and the remaining negative fraction served as the memory subset. After blood collection by leukapheresis, PBMCs were isolated using Ficoll-Histopaque density gradient centrifugation and then cryopreserved in the vapor phase of liquid nitrogen. Analytical flow cytometry was used to check the purity and quantity of each magnetically sorted T cell population. Each sorted fraction had its genomic DNA isolated and then quantified by UV absorbance on a Nanodrop 2000c.

With regard to this clone: Its specific antigen is unknown. The sample holds no much larger clone one base away, and base qualities are not on file.

Using the deep immunoSEQ assay, multiplex PCR amplified TCR CDR3 regions from genomic DNA. Extracted genomic DNA from each cell subset was spread evenly across all wells of several immunoSEQ 96-well plates, with each plate serving as a replicate. For sorted subsets, each replicate PCR was loaded with about 200 ng genomic DNA, equivalent to 25,000 to 35,000 T cell genomes. Purified libraries were quantified with a Qubit 3.0 fluorometer, sized on a Bioanalyzer 2100, and re-quantified with the KAPA Library Quantification kit. Every immunoSEQ 96-well plate was sequenced on a dedicated single-read 150-cycle Illumina NextSeq 550 flow cell. On the study's bioinformatics: Because the immunoSEQ output included only junctional sequences and no quality scores, the filtering could not be the same as the filtering used for full-length reads. To assign V/J genes and CDR3, sequences were annotated using PyIR, a Python wrapper for IgBLAST v1.9, with IMGT germline references. Any read was removed if the V/J assignment was weak (E-value above 1e-6), the CDR3 was missing, or the read contained stop codons, out-of-frame junctions, or ambiguous translated residues. A V3J clonotype was defined by an identical inferred V gene, J gene, and CDR3 amino acid sequence. Percentage overlap between repertoires was calculated by dividing the number of shared unique clonotypes by the size of the smaller repertoire. Richness of each repertoire was evaluated using RTK rarefaction, the Chao1 estimator, and Recon v2.1 estimates of unobserved clonotypes. Generation probabilities for all TCRbeta clonotypes obtained by the gDNA method from several donors were computed using OLGA. The source is immuneACCESS, and TCRdb retained only in-frame sequences with V and J called. Part of the clones is not carried over; for the studies checked, unresolved V genes explain less than half of this, and the remainder is unexplained. V and J calls plus clone size are reproduced from that table; the DNA served to infer D and trimming. The sample table lists about 1.1 million clones, approximately 77% of them with a count of one. The ten most abundant clones make up approximately 0.95% of the sample.

The chain couples TRBV28 to TRBJ2-5; the D gene is unclear. Source material: memory CD4+ T cells from PBMCs. In the paper's terms, the cell subset or site label means: CD45RA-negative fraction. The TCR comes from a young man in good health. Some clones in this sample may be carry-over from other donors' samples. The nucleotides are TGTGCCAGCAGTTTAGCGGTCACGGCTGAGACCCAGTACTTC. Translated, it gives CASSLAVTAETQYF.